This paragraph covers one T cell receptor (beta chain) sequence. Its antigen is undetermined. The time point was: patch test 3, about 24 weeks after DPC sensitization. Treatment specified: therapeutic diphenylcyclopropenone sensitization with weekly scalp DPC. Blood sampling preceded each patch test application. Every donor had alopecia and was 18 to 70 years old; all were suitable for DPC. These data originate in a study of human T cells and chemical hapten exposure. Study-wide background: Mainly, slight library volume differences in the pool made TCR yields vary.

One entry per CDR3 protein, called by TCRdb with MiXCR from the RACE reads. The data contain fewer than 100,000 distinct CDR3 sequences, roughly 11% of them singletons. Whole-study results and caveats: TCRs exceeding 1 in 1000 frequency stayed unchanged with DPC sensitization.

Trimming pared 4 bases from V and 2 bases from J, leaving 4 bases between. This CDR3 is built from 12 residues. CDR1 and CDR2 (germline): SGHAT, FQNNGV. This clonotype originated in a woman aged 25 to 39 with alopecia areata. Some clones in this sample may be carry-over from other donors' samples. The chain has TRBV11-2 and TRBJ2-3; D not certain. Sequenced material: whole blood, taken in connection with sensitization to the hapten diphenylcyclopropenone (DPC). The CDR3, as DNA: TGTGCCAGCAGCTGGCACACAGATACGCAGTATTTT. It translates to CASSWHTDTQYF. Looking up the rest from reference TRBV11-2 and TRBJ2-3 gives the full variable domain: EAGVAQSPRYKIIEKRQSVAFWCNPISGHATLYWYQQILGQGPKLLIQFQNNGVVDDSQLPKDRFSAERLKGVDSTLKIQPAKLEDSAVYLCASSWHTDTQYFGPGTRLTVL.